This T cell receptor beta chain stems from a study of OX40 agonist ivuxolimab in advanced cancers. Overall study: Patients with hepatocellular carcinoma, melanoma, renal cell or head and neck cancer made up the dose-escalation patients. Patients with prior anti-PD-1, anti-PD-L1 or anti-CTLA-4 therapy were eligible; approximately 40% had some.

The V gene's germline CDR1 is SGHVS and CDR2 FNYEAQ. Trimming took 5 bases from V and 0 from J, leaving 11 bases between them. The length of the CDR3 is 14 residues. Overall study findings and caveats: The expanded peripheral T cells' antigen specificity was not determined. More expanded clones were found, on average, in CD8+ than in CD4+ T cells.

For this clone: The antigen remains undetermined.

Sequencing used immunoSEQ multiplex PCR; TCRdb keeps in-frame clones, though not all of them. The profile shows about 45,000 clones, approximately 91% of them singletons. This clonotype was obtained from an adult with an advanced solid tumor such as melanoma, head and neck, liver or kidney cancer. V and J are TRBV7-6 and TRBJ2-7; the D call may be TRBD1 or TRBD2 (5 bases each). Sequenced here: CD4+ or CD8+ T cells sorted from blood, sampled in a trial of the OX40 agonist ivuxolimab. CDR3 residues: CASSPRDGSYEQYF. CDR3 bases: TGTGCCAGCAGCCCCCGGGACGGCTCCTACGAGCAGTACTTC.